These T cell receptor beta chains were read from a single sample in a study of blood T cell repertoires in COVID-19. Profiling relied on immunoSEQ multiplex PCR, and the TCRdb table lists in-frame clones only, not all of them. The table lists around 260,000 clones, roughly 86% of them singletons. The sequenced sample consisted of peripheral blood. These receptors were taken from a woman aged 50 to 60 with acute or convalescent COVID-19. The CDR3 runs from the conserved cysteine through the conserved F or W. D genes are given only for firm matches. Where a row states a size, it is once, few, many or the class of an expanded clone; other rows omit it.

v_gene	j_gene	abundance	d_gene	CDR3aa	CDR3nt
TRBV5-1	TRBJ2-1	NA	TRBD2	CASSSLTSGYNEQFF	TGCGCCAGCAGCTCCTTGACTAGCGGGTACAATGAGCAGTTCTTC
TRBV27	TRBJ1-5	NA	NA	CASSRLMVSDRPVSNQPQHF	TGTGCCAGCAGCCGCCTCATGGTCTCTGACAGACCGGTTAGCAATCAGCCCCAGCATTTT
TRBV11-2	TRBJ1-1	NA	NA	CASSPSPGSEAFF	TGTGCCAGCAGCCCTTCCCCGGGGTCTGAAGCTTTCTTT
TRBV6-5	TRBJ1-5	NA	NA	CASSYSYSNQPQHF	TGTGCCAGCAGTTACTCATATAGCAATCAGCCCCAGCATTTT
TRBV5-1	TRBJ1-3	NA	TRBD1	CASSLGTGHSGNTIYF	TGCGCCAGCAGCTTGGGGACAGGCCACTCTGGAAACACCATATATTTT
TRBV28	TRBJ2-7	NA	NA	CASISGGTYEQYF	TGTGCCAGCATCTCAGGGGGGACCTACGAGCAGTACTTC
TRBV11-3	TRBJ1-1	NA	NA	CASSLNGQLNTEAFF	TGTGCCAGCAGCCTTAACGGACAGCTGAACACTGAAGCTTTCTTT
TRBV5-1	TRBJ1-4	few	TRBD1	CASSLEDRDREKLFF	TGCGCCAGCAGCTTGGAGGACAGGGATCGGGAAAAACTGTTTTTT
TRBV18	TRBJ1-1	NA	TRBD1	CASSPGQGLVAEAFF	TGTGCCAGCTCTCCGGGACAGGGGCTGGTGGCTGAAGCTTTCTTT
TRBV5-4	TRBJ2-7	NA	NA	CASSQGDEQYF	TGTGCCAGCAGCCAGGGCGACGAGCAGTACTTC
TRBV28	TRBJ1-1	NA	NA	CASSYGRGEGTEAFF	TGTGCCAGCAGTTACGGTCGAGGGGAGGGCACTGAAGCTTTCTTT
TRBV5-4	TRBJ2-3	NA	TRBD2	CASSPGTSGRAPDTQYF	TGTGCCAGCAGCCCCGGGACTAGCGGGAGGGCCCCAGATACGCAGTATTTT
TRBV27	TRBJ2-2	NA	TRBD1	CASSLLGQGHRELFF	TGTGCCAGCAGTTTATTGGGACAGGGGCACAGGGAGCTGTTTTTT
TRBV6-5	TRBJ1-2	few	NA	CASSLQGNYGYTF	TGTGCCAGCAGTCTACAGGGTAACTATGGCTACACCTTC
TRBV10-3	TRBJ2-1	NA	NA	CAIREGGYNEQFF	TGTGCCATCAGAGAAGGCGGGTACAATGAGCAGTTCTTC
TRBV7-2	TRBJ2-7	many	TRBD2	CASSKNTRAGGYEQYF	TGTGCCAGCAGCAAAAACACACGAGCGGGAGGGTACGAGCAGTACTTC
TRBV5-4	TRBJ2-2	NA	TRBD2	CASTYLLAGAVGELFF	TGTGCCAGCACATATCTACTAGCGGGAGCGGTCGGGGAGCTGTTTTTT
TRBV29-1	TRBJ1-4	NA	NA	CSVKDSKNEKLFF	TGCAGCGTTAAGGACAGCAAAAATGAAAAACTGTTTTTT
TRBV12-5	TRBJ2-1	NA	TRBD2	CASGAGLAGGSYNEQFF	TGTGCTAGTGGTGCAGGACTAGCGGGAGGATCATACAATGAGCAGTTCTTC
TRBV29-1	TRBJ2-1	NA	NA	CSVAGRLGPNEQFF	TGCAGCGTGGCGGGACGTCTGGGGCCGAATGAGCAGTTCTTC
TRBV27	TRBJ1-2	NA	TRBD1	CASSLTGEGYTF	TGTGCCAGCAGTCTGACAGGGGAGGGCTACACCTTC
TRBV18	TRBJ1-6	NA	TRBD1	CASSSGTANSPLHF	TGTGCCAGCTCATCCGGGACAGCTAATTCACCCCTCCACTTT
TRBV9	TRBJ2-7	NA	TRBD1	CASSAHPGGWYEQYF	TGTGCCAGCAGCGCACACCCAGGGGGTTGGTACGAGCAGTACTTC
TRBV5-1	TRBJ2-5	NA	TRBD1	CASSPGQGWETQYF	TGCGCCAGCAGCCCGGGACAGGGGTGGGAGACCCAGTACTTC
TRBV19	TRBJ2-7	NA	NA	CATQDSTEYEQYF	TGCGCAACTCAAGACAGTACCGAATACGAGCAGTACTTC
TRBV12-3/TRBV12-4	TRBJ1-6	NA	TRBD1	CASGTGNNSPLHF	TGTGCCAGCGGGACAGGGAATAATTCACCCCTCCACTTT
TRBV28	TRBJ1-2	NA	TRBD1	CASIMTGGDGYTF	TGTGCCAGCATAATGACAGGGGGGGATGGCTACACCTTC
TRBV5-1	TRBJ1-3	NA	NA	CASSLGAGISGNTIYF	TGCGCCAGCAGCTTGGGGGCAGGGATCTCTGGAAACACCATATATTTT
TRBV5-1	TRBJ2-7	NA	NA	CASSLDREQYF	TGCGCCAGCAGCTTGGATCGGGAGCAGTACTTC
TRBV7-2	TRBJ1-5	NA	NA	CASSPWTVSNQPQHF	TGTGCCAGCAGCCCCTGGACTGTTAGCAATCAGCCCCAGCATTTT
TRBV28	TRBJ1-4	NA	NA	CASSNSNEKLFF	TGTGCCAGCTCAAACAGTAATGAAAAACTGTTTTTT
TRBV9	TRBJ2-1	once	NA	CASSVQLGEQFF	TGTGCCAGCAGCGTACAGCTGGGCGAGCAGTTCTTC